A single sample gave rise to the 18 T cell receptor beta chains below, sequenced in a study of T cell repertoires in cytomegalovirus infection (dated by TCRdb to the late 2010s). The antigens of these receptors remain unknown. Reads for this sample came from an Illumina HiSeq 1500. Using fastp trimming at Q25 and MiXCR clonotype assembly, TCRdb reanalyzed the public sequencing data and kept in-frame beta chains. Identical CDR3 protein sequences are pooled into one entry, listed with their most common genes and DNA. The sample contains hundreds of thousands of distinct CDR3 sequences, approximately 40% of them found a single time. Of the sample, around 45% is held by the ten largest clones. The sample's treatment or condition, from its label and the paper: in vitro stimulation with specific CMV peptide epitopes to enrich CMV-specific T cells. Sequences were derived from cultured PBMCs, sampled from culture after CMV antigen stimulation. The receptors come from a human donor in good health (CMV status not recorded). Some clones in this sample may be carry-over from other donors' samples.

The chain combines TRBV20-1 with TRBJ1-4; D remains unclear. Germline values: CDR1 DFQATT, CDR2 SNEGSKA (reference sequence). The V end lost 5 bases, the J end lost 5 bases, and 9 bases lay between the germline ends. This CDR3 has 12 residues. The CDR3 sequence: CSAVGRNEKLFF. CDR3 DNA sequence: TGCAGTGCTGTCGGACGGAATGAAAAACTGTTTTTT.

This clonotype was counted a few times. This chain joins TRBV7-2 and TRBJ2-3, with 7 bases matching TRBD2. The CDR3 runs to 15 residues. V dropped 3 bases and J dropped 4; count of bases not matched to a gene: 7. Germline V gene sequence: CDR1 SGHTA, CDR2 FQGNSA. Here the CDR3 reads CASSFMTGGSDTQYF. In DNA, the CDR3 is TGTGCCAGCAGCTTCATGACGGGAGGCTCAGATACGCAGTATTTT.

V gene TRBV19 combines with J gene TRBJ2-5, with TRBD2 identical over 7 bases. Trimming at V came to 5 bases and at J to 9 bases, leaving 15 bases not matched to a gene. The CDR3 has 15 residues. Germline V gives CDR1 LNHDA, CDR2 SQIVND (reference sequence). CDR3 DNA sequence: TGTGCCAGTAGTTCCCACTCCGGGACTACGGCGGCCCAGTACTTC. This encodes CASSSHSGTTAAQYF.

J is TRBJ2-2 and V is TRBV7-2; 11 nucleotides agree with TRBD2. This CDR3 has 20 residues. The J segment lost 2 bases and the V segment lost 5 bases, leaving 16 bases of the junction unmatched. Germline CDR1 reads SGHTA; CDR2 reads FQGNSA. This CDR3 reads CASSPHLGQGTSGNTGELFF. The CDR3 DNA follows: TGTGCCAGCAGCCCCCATCTTGGACAGGGGACTAGCGGTAACACCGGGGAGCTGTTTTTT.

CDR3 coding DNA: TGTGCCAGCAGTGGGAACGGAGAGACCCAGTACTTC. The encoded protein is CASSGNGETQYF. The V and J genes are TRBV2 and TRBJ2-5; no clear D gene. CDR1 is SNHLY and CDR2 is FYNNEI in the germline V gene. This CDR3 is built from 12 residues. With 4 bases removed from V and 4 bases from J, the gap between germline ends came to 7 bases. The whole variable domain, remainder taken from reference TRBV2 and TRBJ2-5, is EPEVTQTPSHQVTQMGQEVILRCVPISNHLYFYWYRQILGQKVEFLVSFYNNEISEKSEIFDDQFSVERPDGSNFTLKIRSTKLEDSAMYFCASSGNGETQYFGPGTRLLVL.

This clonotype was seen repeatedly, ten times or more. This chain connects TRBV28 to TRBJ1-2; 7 bases line up with TRBD1. Per germline, CDR1 MDHEN and CDR2 SYDVKM. This CDR3 has 15 amino acids. Trimming cost V 4 bases and J 3 bases; bases outside gene matches: 8. The CDR3 nucleotides are TGTGCCAGCAGTTCCCCAGGGGGAGGGTACTATGGCTACACCTTC. This sequence encodes CASSSPGGGYYGYTF.

This clonotype was picked up many times. The chain links TRBV7-2 to TRBJ2-5, with 13 bases that match TRBD2. The CDR3 runs to 18 residues. Germline V gene data show CDR1 as SGHTA and CDR2 as FQGNSA. The V and J ends lost 2 bases and 0 bases, in that order; junction bases with no gene match: 6. CDR3 coding DNA: TGTGCCAGCAGCTTACCCCCCGGGACTAGCGGGGACCAAGAGACCCAGTACTTC. It encodes CASSLPPGTSGDQETQYF.

The rearrangement links TRBV18 to TRBJ2-1; D is unresolved. The V and J ends lost 3 bases and 5 bases respectively, with 11 bases between them. CDR3 length equals 14 residues. Germline assignment: CDR1 KGHSH and CDR2 LQKENI. As DNA, the CDR3 is TGTGCCAGCTCACCTTCGATCAGAGACAATGAGCAGTTCTTC. Protein: CASSPSIRDNEQFF.

This rearrangement joins TRBV28 to TRBJ1-6, with 11 bases lining up with TRBD1. The CDR3 contains 17 residues. Germline CDR1 reads MDHEN; CDR2 reads SYDVKM. The junction had 5 bases not matched to a gene; V was cut back by 2 bases and J by 5 bases. CDR3 nucleotides: TGTGCCAGCAGTTTAAGGACAGGGGGCGCGAATAATTCACCCCTCCACTTT. Translating gives CASSLRTGGANNSPLHF. Supplemented by reference TRBV28 and TRBJ1-6, the full variable domain reads DVKVTQSSRYLVKRTGEKVFLECVQDMDHENMFWYRQDPGLGLRLIYFSYDVKMKEKGDIPEGYSVSREKKERFSLILESASTNQTSMYLCASSLRTGGANNSPLHFGNGTRLTVT.

This clonotype was detected ten times or more. This chain connects TRBV7-6 to TRBJ2-2; D remains unclear. CDR1 and CDR2 from the germline V gene are SGHVS and FNYEAQ. This CDR3 spans 13 amino acids. V lost 0 bases and J 4 bases, leaving 3 bases between the germline ends. DNA of the CDR3: TGTGCCAGCAGCTTAGCGCTCACCGGGGAGCTGTTTTTT. This gives the protein CASSLALTGELFF. Variable domain in full (rest from reference TRBV7-6 and TRBJ2-2): GAGVSQSPRYKVTKRGQDVALRCDPISGHVSLYWYRQALGQGPEFLTYFNYEAQQDKSGLPNDRFSAERPEGSISTLTIQRTEQRDSAMYRCASSLALTGELFFGEGSRLTVL.

For this clonotype: The junction departs from the called germline gene at one end, perhaps through a read error. This chain links TRBV7-2 with TRBJ2-7; D possibly corresponds to TRBD2 (5 bases). Germline V gene lookup returns CDR1 SGHTA and CDR2 FQGNSA. The length of the CDR3 is 14 residues. CDR3 DNA sequence: TGTGCCAGCAGCTTTGGGCGGGTTTCCTACGGGCAGTACTTC. It encodes CASSFGRVSYGQYF.

This chain uses TRBV7-8 with TRBJ2-7; D is possibly TRBD1 (6 bases). The CDR3 totals 17 residues. V shed 4 bases and J shed 5 bases, with 24 bases lying between them. Germline V gene data show CDR1 as SGHVS and CDR2 as FQNEAQ. CDR3 DNA: TGTGCCAGCAGCTCCCACCGGGACATACATAGCCGGGACGAGCAGTACTTC. Encoded protein: CASSSHRDIHSRDEQYF.

This clonotype came up a few times. The chain carries TRBV27 and TRBJ1-4; no clear D. The V end lost 3 bases, the J end lost 7 bases, and 6 bases lay between the germline ends. Germline CDR1 reads MNHEY; CDR2 reads SMNVEV (reference sequence). The CDR3 length is 12 residues. This CDR3 reads CASSFIGEKLFF. CDR3 in DNA: TGTGCCAGCAGTTTCATAGGTGAAAAACTGTTTTTT.

The chain uses TRBV4-3 and TRBJ2-1; a possible D gene is TRBD2 (5 bases). The CDR3 runs to 16 residues. The V and J ends lost 0 bases and 1 base respectively, with 10 bases between them. Germline values: CDR1 LGHNA, CDR2 YSLEER. CDR3 region: CASSQEDTSSYNEQFF. CDR3 DNA sequence: TGCGCCAGCAGCCAAGAAGACACTAGTTCCTACAATGAGCAGTTCTTC.

The V gene is TRBV5-4, the J gene TRBJ2-7; the match to TRBD2 covers 8 bases. V shed 2 bases, J shed 4 bases, and the junction held 8 bases outside the gene matches. The CDR3 runs to 15 residues. The germline CDR1 and CDR2 sequences are SGHNT and YYREEE (reference sequence). The CDR3 reads CASSFYPAGAYEQYF. The CDR3 DNA sequence: TGTGCCAGCAGCTTCTATCCAGCGGGGGCTTACGAGCAGTACTTC.

This clonotype appeared a few times. The J gene is TRBJ1-1, the V gene TRBV7-2; D perhaps matches TRBD1 (5 bases). Deletions cut 3 bases from V and 3 bases from J, with 11 bases between. CDR3 length: 14 residues. The germline gives CDR1 SGHTA, CDR2 FQGNSA. In DNA, the CDR3 is TGTGCCAGCAGCTTTTTTGGGGCACACACTGAAGCTTTCTTT. The encoded protein is CASSFFGAHTEAFF.

V gene TRBV11-2 combines with J gene TRBJ2-6; 8 bases fit TRBD1. Germline V CDR1 and CDR2: SGHAT, FQNNGV. The CDR3 has 16 residues. Trimming at V came to 4 bases and at J to 1 base, leaving 3 bases not matched to a gene. The DNA for the CDR3 is TGTGCCAGCAGCTCCGACAGGGGTTCTGGGGCCAACGTCCTGACTTTC. This translates into CASSSDRGSGANVLTF.

Only one count was recorded for this clonotype. The chain carries TRBV7-2 and TRBJ2-7; D is unresolved. The CDR3 is 14 amino acids. V gave up 1 base and J gave up 3 bases, with 10 bases separating them. The germline V gene has CDR1 SGHTA and CDR2 FQGNSA. CDR3 amino acids: CASSLGLLYYEQYF. The CDR3 nucleotides are TGTGCCAGCAGCTTAGGGCTATTATACTACGAGCAGTACTTC. Full variable domain (missing parts from reference TRBV7-2 and TRBJ2-7): GAGVSQSPSNKVTEKGKDVELRCDPISGHTALYWYRQSLGQGLEFLIYFQGNSAPDKSGLPSDRFSAERTGGSVSTLTIQRTQQEDSAVYLCASSLGLLYYEQYFGPGTRLTVT.